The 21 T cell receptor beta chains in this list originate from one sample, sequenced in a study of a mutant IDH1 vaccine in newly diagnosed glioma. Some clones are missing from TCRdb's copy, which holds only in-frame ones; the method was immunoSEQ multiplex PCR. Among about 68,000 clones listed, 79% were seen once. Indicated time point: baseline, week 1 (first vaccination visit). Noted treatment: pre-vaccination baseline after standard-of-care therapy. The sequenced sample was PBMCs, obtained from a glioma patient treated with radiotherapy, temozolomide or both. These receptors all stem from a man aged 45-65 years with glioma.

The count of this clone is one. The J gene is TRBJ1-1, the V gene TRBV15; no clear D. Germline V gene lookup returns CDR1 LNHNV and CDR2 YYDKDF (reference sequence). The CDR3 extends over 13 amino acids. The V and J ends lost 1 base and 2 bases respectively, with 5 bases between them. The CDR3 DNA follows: TGTGCCACCAGCAGAGGCACTAACACTGAAGCTTTCTTT. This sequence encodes CATSRGTNTEAFF.

The CDR3 loop reads CAIRMVGRSHEQYF. The CDR3 region has the DNA TGTGCCATTAGAATGGTCGGGAGAAGCCACGAGCAGTACTTC. The rearrangement joins TRBV10-3 to TRBJ2-7, with D perhaps TRBD2 (6 bases). This CDR3 contains 14 residues. Germline lookup yields CDR1 ENHRY and CDR2 SYGVKD. Trimming stripped 9 bases from V and 5 bases from J, with 20 bases between.

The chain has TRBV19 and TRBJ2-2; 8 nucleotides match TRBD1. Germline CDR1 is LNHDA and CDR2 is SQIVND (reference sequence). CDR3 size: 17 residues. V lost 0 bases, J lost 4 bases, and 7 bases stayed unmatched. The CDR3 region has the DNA TGTGCCAGTAGTATAGAATCGGCAGGGGGCAGCACCGGGGAGCTGTTTTTT. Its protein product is CASSIESAGGSTGELFF.

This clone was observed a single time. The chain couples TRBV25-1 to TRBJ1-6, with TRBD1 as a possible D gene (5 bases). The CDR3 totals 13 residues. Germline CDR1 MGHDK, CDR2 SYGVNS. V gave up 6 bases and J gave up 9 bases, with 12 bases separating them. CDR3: CASRGPGSSPLHF. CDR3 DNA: TGTGCCAGCAGGGGACCCGGGAGTTCACCCCTCCACTTT.

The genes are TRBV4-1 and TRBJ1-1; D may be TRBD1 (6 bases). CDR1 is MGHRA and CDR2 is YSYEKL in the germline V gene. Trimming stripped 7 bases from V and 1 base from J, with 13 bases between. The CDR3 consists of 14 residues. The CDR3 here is CASTLQGKNTEAFF. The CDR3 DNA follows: TGCGCCAGCACCCTCCAGGGGAAGAACACTGAAGCTTTCTTT.

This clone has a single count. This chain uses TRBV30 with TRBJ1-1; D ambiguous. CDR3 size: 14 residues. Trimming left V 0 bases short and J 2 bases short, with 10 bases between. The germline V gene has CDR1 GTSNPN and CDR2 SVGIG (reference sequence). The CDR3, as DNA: TGTGCCTGGAGTGTTCCCCGAAGTAACACTGAAGCTTTCTTT. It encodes CAWSVPRSNTEAFF.

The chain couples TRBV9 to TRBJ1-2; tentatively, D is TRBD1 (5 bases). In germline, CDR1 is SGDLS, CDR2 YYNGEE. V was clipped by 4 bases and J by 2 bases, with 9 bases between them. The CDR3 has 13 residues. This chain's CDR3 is CASSRDSNYGYTF. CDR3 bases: TGTGCCAGCAGCCGAGACAGCAACTATGGCTACACCTTC.

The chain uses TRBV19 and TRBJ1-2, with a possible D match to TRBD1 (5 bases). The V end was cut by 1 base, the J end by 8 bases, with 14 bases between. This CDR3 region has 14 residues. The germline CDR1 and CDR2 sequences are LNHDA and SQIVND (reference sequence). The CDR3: CASSIAQANRGYTF. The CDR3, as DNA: TGTGCCAGTAGTATAGCACAGGCAAACCGAGGCTACACCTTC.

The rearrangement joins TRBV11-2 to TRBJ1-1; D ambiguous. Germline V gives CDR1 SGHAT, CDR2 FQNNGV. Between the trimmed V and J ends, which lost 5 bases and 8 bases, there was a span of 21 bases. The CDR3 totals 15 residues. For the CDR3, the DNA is TGTGCCAGCAGCATAACGTCAGGCCCTTCGTCGGAAGCTTTCTTT. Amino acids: CASSITSGPSSEAFF. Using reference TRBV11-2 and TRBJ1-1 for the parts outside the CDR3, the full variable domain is EAGVAQSPRYKIIEKRQSVAFWCNPISGHATLYWYQQILGQGPKLLIQFQNNGVVDDSQLPKDRFSAERLKGVDSTLKIQPAKLEDSAVYLCASSITSGPSSEAFFGQGTRLTVV.

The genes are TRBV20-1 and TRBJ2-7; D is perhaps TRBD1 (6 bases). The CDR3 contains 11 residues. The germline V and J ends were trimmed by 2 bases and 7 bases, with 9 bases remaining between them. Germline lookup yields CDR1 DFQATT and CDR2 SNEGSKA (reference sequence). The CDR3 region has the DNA TGCAGTGCTAGATCTGGACAGGAGCAGTACTTC. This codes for CSARSGQEQYF.

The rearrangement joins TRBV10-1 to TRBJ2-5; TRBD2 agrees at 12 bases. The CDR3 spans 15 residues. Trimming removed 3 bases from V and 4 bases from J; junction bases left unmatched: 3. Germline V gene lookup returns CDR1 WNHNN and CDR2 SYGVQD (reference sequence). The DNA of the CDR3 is TGCGCCAGCAGTGATGGACTAGCGGGACGAGAGACCCAGTACTTC. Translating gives CASSDGLAGRETQYF.

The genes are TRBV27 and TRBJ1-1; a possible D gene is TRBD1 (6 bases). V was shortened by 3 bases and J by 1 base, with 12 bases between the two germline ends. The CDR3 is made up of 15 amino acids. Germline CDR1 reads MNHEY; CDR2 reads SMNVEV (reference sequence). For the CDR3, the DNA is TGTGCCAGCAGTTTCTCCCCGACAGGGAACACTGAAGCTTTCTTT. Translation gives CASSFSPTGNTEAFF.

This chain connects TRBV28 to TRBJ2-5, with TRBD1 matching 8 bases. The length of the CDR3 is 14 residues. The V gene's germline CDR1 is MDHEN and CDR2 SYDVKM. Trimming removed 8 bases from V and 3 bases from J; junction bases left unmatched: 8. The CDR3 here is CASLSGGGEETQYF. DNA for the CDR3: TGTGCCAGCTTATCAGGGGGCGGGGAAGAGACCCAGTACTTC.

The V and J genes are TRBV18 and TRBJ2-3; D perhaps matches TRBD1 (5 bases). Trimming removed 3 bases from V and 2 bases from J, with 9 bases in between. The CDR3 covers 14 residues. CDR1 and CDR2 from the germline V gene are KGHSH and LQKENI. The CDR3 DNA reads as TGTGCCAGCTCACCGACAGCGATCACAGATACGCAGTATTTT. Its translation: CASSPTAITDTQYF.

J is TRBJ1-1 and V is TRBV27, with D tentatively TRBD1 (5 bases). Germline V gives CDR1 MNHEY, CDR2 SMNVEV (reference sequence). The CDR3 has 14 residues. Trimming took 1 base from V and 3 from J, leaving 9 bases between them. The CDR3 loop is CASSLYRRDTEAFF. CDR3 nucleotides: TGTGCCAGCAGTTTATACAGGAGGGACACTGAAGCTTTCTTT.

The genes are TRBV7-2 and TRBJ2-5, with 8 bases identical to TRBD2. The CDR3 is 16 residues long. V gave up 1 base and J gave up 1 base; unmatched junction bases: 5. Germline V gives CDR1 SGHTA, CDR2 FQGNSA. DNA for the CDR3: TGTGCCAGCAGCTTAGTATCACTAGCGGTCCAAGAGACCCAGTACTTC. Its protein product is CASSLVSLAVQETQYF. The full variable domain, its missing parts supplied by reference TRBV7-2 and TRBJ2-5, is GAGVSQSPSNKVTEKGKDVELRCDPISGHTALYWYRQSLGQGLEFLIYFQGNSAPDKSGLPSDRFSAERTGGSVSTLTIQRTQQEDSAVYLCASSLVSLAVQETQYFGPGTRLLVL.

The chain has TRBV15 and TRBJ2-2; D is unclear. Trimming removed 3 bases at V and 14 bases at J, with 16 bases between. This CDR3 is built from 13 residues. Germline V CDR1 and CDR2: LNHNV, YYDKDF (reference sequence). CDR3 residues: CATSSTSVRRLFF. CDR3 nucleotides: TGTGCCACCAGCAGTACTTCAGTTAGGCGTCTGTTTTTT.

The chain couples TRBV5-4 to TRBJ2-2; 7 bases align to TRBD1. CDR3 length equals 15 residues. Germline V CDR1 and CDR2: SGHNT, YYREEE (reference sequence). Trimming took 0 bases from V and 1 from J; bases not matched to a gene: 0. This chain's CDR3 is CASSLGQGNTGELFF. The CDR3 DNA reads TGTGCCAGCAGCTTGGGACAGGGGAACACCGGGGAGCTGTTTTTT.

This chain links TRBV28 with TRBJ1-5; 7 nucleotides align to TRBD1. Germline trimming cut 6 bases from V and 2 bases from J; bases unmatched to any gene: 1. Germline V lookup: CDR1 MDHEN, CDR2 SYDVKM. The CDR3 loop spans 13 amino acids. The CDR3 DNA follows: TGTGCCAGCAGGGGGACAGGCAATCAGCCCCAGCATTTT. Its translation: CASRGTGNQPQHF.

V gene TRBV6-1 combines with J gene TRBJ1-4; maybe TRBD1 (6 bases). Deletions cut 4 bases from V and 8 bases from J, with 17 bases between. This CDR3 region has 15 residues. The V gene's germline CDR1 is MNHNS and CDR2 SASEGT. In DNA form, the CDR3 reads TGTGCCAGCAGTGGATTGACAGGAGCTAGGGAAAAACTGTTTTTT. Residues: CASSGLTGAREKLFF.

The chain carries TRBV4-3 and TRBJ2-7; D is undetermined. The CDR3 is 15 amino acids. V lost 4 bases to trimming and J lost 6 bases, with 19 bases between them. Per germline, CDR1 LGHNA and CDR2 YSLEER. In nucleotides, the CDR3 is TGCGCCAGCAGCCTTTTCGGCACCGAGCCCTCCGAGCAGTACTTC. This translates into CASSLFGTEPSEQYF.